These 5 T cell receptor beta chains originate from one sample sequenced in a study of shared clonotypes between healthy human individuals. Measured with immunoSEQ multiplex PCR; TCRdb has only the in-frame clones, and not every one. The table includes about 2.4 million clones, around nine tenths detected once. Sequenced: naive CD4+ T cells sorted from blood. Regarding subset: CD45RA+ positively selected. These TCRs come from a man between 18 and 35 years old in good health.

This rearrangement joins TRBV7-8 to TRBJ2-7; D gene unclear. Deletions cut 1 base from V and 7 bases from J, with 20 bases between. Germline V gives CDR1 SGHVS, CDR2 FQNEAQ. This CDR3 contains 16 residues. The CDR3 region is CASSLGPLLEPGEQYF. The CDR3 nucleotides are TGTGCCAGCAGCTTAGGCCCACTACTGGAGCCCGGGGAGCAGTACTTC.

This chain links TRBV28 with TRBJ1-5; TRBD1 is a possible D gene (5 bases). The CDR3 sequence is 14 residues long. The V gene's germline CDR1 is MDHEN and CDR2 SYDVKM. The V end was cut by 0 bases, the J end by 5 bases, with 8 bases between. CDR3 in DNA: TGTGCCAGCAGTTTATGGGACACAGATCAGCCCCAGCATTTT. It codes for CASSLWDTDQPQHF.

This chain uses TRBV25-1 with TRBJ2-3; no clear D gene. V shed 5 bases and J shed 2 bases, with 8 bases lying between them. Germline CDR1 is MGHDK and CDR2 is SYGVNS. The CDR3 sequence is 13 residues long. The DNA of the CDR3 is TGTGCCAGCAGTAAAGTCCCCACAGATACGCAGTATTTT. It specifies CASSKVPTDTQYF. Filled out from reference TRBV25-1 and TRBJ2-3, the complete variable domain reads EADIYQTPRYLVIGTGKKITLECSQTMGHDKMYWYQQDPGMELHLIHYSYGVNSTEKGDLSSESTVSRIRTEHFPLTLESARPSHTSQYLCASSKVPTDTQYFGPGTRLTVL.

Details on this clone: Compared with germline, one end of the junction differs, possibly owing to a read error. J is TRBJ2-4 and V is TRBV6-1; maybe TRBD2 (5 bases). Per germline, CDR1 MNHNS and CDR2 SASEGT. There are 11 residues in the CDR3. The CDR3: CASSAPGQRDF. The CDR3 DNA is TGTGCCAGCAGTGCCCCCGGTCAGAGGGATTTC.

This sequence joins TRBV15 and TRBJ2-7; 10 bases agree with TRBD1. Germline values: CDR1 LNHNV, CDR2 YYDKDF (reference sequence). The CDR3 covers 16 residues. V was clipped by 8 bases and J by 6 bases; unmatched bases: 16. CDR3 amino acids: CATLPGQGTGRGEQYF. CDR3 nucleotides: TGTGCCACCCTACCGGGACAGGGGACAGGACGAGGCGAGCAGTACTTC.